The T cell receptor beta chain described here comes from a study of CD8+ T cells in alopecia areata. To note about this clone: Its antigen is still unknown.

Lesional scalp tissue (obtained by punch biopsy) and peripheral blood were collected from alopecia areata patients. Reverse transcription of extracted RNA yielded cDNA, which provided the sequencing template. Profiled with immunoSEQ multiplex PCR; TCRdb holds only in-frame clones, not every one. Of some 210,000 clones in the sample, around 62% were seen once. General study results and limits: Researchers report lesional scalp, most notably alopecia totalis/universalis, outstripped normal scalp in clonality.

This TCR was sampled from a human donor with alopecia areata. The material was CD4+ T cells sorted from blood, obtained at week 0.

The DNA of the CDR3 is TGTGCCTGGACGCAGAAGCCGGCTAACTATGGCTACACCTTC. Translated: CAWTQKPANYGYTF. The chain combines TRBV30 with TRBJ1-2, with no clear D. Germline lookup yields CDR1 GTSNPN and CDR2 SVGIG (reference sequence). V was cut by 4 bases and J by 0 bases, with 12 bases left in between. The CDR3 consists of 14 residues.